What follows describes a single TCR beta chain. This clonotype was counted ten times or more. This receptor's antigen is unknown. Base qualities were left out, and no much larger clone turns up one base away. Spanning cysteine to phenylalanine, the CDR3 consists of 14 amino acids. The sequence is cut down to CDR3 DNA, 42 bases in frame from base 1. The germline V gene (reference sequence) yields SEHNR for CDR1 and FQNEAQ for CDR2. From V the trimming removes 5 bases and from J it removes 5 bases, while the gene matches leave 5 bases of the junction unaccounted for. Blood bank volunteers in Maryland, USA served as the healthy controls. Libraries from unsorted PBMCs were made from 2 million PBMCs kept in RNAlater at -80 degrees C until RNA extraction. Peripheral blood was subjected to Ficoll-Hypaque density gradient centrifugation to isolate PBMCs, which were then cryopreserved in liquid nitrogen. cDNA was synthesized by template-switch 5'RACE using a primer with a 10-nucleotide random unique molecular identifier that tagged each TCR transcript. Each sequencing run produced over 200 million TCR-beta sequences covering 15-18 subjects. Total RNA was extracted with the RNeasy kit. The KAPA Real-time Library Amplification kit was used to amplify TCR-beta VDJ regions with primers targeting the TCR constant region and the 5'RACE anchor. Sample indexes and Illumina adaptors were added in a first PCR, and a second PCR then increased library yield. After Ampure bead purification, the TCR product of roughly 650 bp was size-selected on a 2% E-gel SizeSelection system. Before pooling, library quality was checked on a Bioanalyzer, concentration was measured with Qubit, and libraries were quantified with the Kapa Library Quantification kit. An Illumina HiSeq 2500 was used to sequence the libraries paired-end at 2 x 150 bp. To increase sequence diversity, about 25-30% phiX was spiked into each library pool. The paper's processing steps were these. Quality-filtered reads were processed with the UMI-based MiGEC pipeline, which removed over 75% of raw TCR sequences during error correction. IMGT germline references were used for aligning VDJ genes, and each clonotype was defined as a unique CDR3 amino acid sequence together with its V-J genes. Clonal expansion, Shannon diversity and CDR3 relatedness were evaluated with VDJtools (CalcPairwiseDistances, ClusterSamples), while phylogenetic trees were built in CLCbio workbench. A clone was classed as expanded if it had 8 or more unique UMIs, a cutoff based on coefficient-of-variation modelling across technical triplicates. TCRdb reworked the public reads: Q25 trimming with fastp, MiXCR clone assembly, productive beta chains retained. Here each entry gathers all rows of one CDR3 protein and keeps the most common genes and DNA. The V and J calls were determined by TCRdb, not by the authors. The sample records 50,000 or so distinct CDR3 sequences, roughly 25% of which are singletons. The top ten clones comprise 20% to 30% of the sample.

The data were obtained in a study of neurological immune-mediated disorders (dated by TCRdb to the late 2010s). Looking at the study overall: Using UMI-based sequencing, the study compared peripheral blood TCR-beta repertoires from patients with HTLV-I-associated myelopathy (HAM/TSP), patients with multiple sclerosis, and healthy controls. The roughly 100 TCR-beta libraries included longitudinal samples, technical triplicates and paired sorted CD4+ and CD8+ T-cell subsets alongside PBMC samples. The cohort was made up of about 68 subjects, consisting of some 14 HAM/TSP patients, about 34 multiple sclerosis patients and around 20 healthy controls.

What the research found in general, with its limitations: TCR clonal expansion was highest in HAM/TSP patients and lowest in MS patients, with MS patients falling below even healthy controls. Expanded clones from different subjects shared no identical CDR3 amino acid sequences, which suggests that TCR-beta repertoires were private in all groups.

The chain is assembled from TRBV7-9 and TRBJ1-5; 8 nucleotides in the junction match TRBD1. What was sequenced was PBMCs. This sequence was found in a woman in her 70s in good health. The DNA is TGTGCCAGCAGCGGACAGGGTTTATATCAGCCCCAGCATTTT. Its translation reads: CASSGQGLYQPQHF.